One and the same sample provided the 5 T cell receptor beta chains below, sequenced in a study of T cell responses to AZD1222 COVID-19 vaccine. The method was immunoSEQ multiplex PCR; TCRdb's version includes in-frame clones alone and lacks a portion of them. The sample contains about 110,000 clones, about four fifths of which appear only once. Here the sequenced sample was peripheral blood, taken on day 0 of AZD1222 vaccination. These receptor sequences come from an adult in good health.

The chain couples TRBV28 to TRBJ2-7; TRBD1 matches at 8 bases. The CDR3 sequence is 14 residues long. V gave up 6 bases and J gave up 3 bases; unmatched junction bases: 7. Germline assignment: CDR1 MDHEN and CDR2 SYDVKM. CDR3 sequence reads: CASRWTGKGYEQYF. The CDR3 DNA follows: TGTGCCAGCAGATGGACAGGGAAAGGCTACGAGCAGTACTTC.

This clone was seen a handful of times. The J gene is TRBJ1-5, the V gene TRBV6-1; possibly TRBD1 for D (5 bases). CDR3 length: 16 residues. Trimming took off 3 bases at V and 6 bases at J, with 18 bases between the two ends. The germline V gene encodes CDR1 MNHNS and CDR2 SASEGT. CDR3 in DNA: TGTGCCAGCAGTGAGGGTTGGGGGTACGTCGGTCAGCCCCAGCATTTT. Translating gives CASSEGWGYVGQPQHF.

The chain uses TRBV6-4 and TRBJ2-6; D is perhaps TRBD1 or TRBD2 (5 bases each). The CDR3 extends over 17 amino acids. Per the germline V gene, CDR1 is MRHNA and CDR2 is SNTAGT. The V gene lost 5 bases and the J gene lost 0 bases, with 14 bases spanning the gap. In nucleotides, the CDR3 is TGTGCCAGCAGTCCCGGGACCGACTCCTCTGGGGCCAACGTCCTGACTTTC. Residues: CASSPGTDSSGANVLTF.

CDR3 nucleotide sequence: TGTGCCAGCAGCTTAGAGGGTAGGGCAGGGGGCACTGAAGCTTTCTTT. It yields the protein CASSLEGRAGGTEAFF. The J gene is TRBJ1-1, the V gene TRBV7-8; 7 positions agree with TRBD1. V dropped 1 base and J dropped 4; count of bases not matched to a gene: 9. CDR1 SGHVS and CDR2 FQNEAQ come from the germline V gene. The CDR3 covers 16 residues.

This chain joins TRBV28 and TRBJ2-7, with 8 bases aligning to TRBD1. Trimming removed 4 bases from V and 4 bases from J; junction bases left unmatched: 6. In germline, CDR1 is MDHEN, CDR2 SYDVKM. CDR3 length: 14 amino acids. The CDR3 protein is CASSSDRGLYEQYF. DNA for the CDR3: TGTGCCAGCAGTTCTGACAGGGGATTATACGAGCAGTACTTC.